Each of the 31 T cell receptor beta chains below was sequenced from the same sample in a study of cytotoxic CD8 clonotypes in ibrutinib-treated CLL (dated by TCRdb to the early 2020s). Sample time point, as interpreted from the label and publication: about twelve months on ibrutinib. The receptor library was made with the immunoSEQ multiplex PCR assay. What TCRdb holds here is the immuneACCESS table cut down to in-frame rearrangements. Part of the clones is not present; checked against another copy, under half of the missing clones reflect an unresolved V gene, and the others are unexplained. Counted in this sample were 73,000 or so clones; approximately 70% of them appeared once. The ten most abundant clones make up 5.7% of the sample. This material consisted of PBMCs, taken after 12 months of ibrutinib treatment. These receptors came from a human donor with chronic lymphocytic leukemia.

The V gene is TRBV19, the J gene TRBJ1-2; a weak D match, TRBD1 (6 bases). Germline assignment: CDR1 LNHDA and CDR2 SQIVND (reference sequence). Trimming shortened V by 2 bases and J by 4 bases, and 14 bases separated the two germline ends. The CDR3 is 15 residues long. CDR3 residues: CASSISPTGPYGYTF. In nucleotides, the CDR3 is TGTGCCAGTAGTATATCCCCTACAGGGCCCTATGGCTACACCTTC.

The V call is TRBV5-1, the J call TRBJ1-1; D remains unclear. In germline, CDR1 is SGHRS, CDR2 YFSETQ. V was shortened by 4 bases and J by 0 bases, with 7 bases between the two germline ends. The CDR3 consists of 13 residues. CDR3: CASSPPMNTEAFF. CDR3 nucleotides: TGCGCCAGCAGCCCCCCCATGAACACTGAAGCTTTCTTT.

The chain employs TRBV4-3 and TRBJ2-1; TRBD1 or TRBD2 may be the D gene (5 bases each). The CDR3 runs to 16 residues. Germline V gene sequence: CDR1 LGHNA, CDR2 YSLEER. The V end lost 2 bases, the J end lost 2 bases, and 13 bases lay between the germline ends. The CDR3 protein is CASSQLGTMTYNEQFF. The CDR3 bases are TGCGCCAGCAGCCAATTGGGGACGATGACCTACAATGAGCAGTTCTTC.

The V gene is TRBV7-9, the J gene TRBJ2-7; TRBD1 aligns across 8 bases. The CDR3 runs to 15 residues. Germline CDR1 SEHNR, CDR2 FQNEAQ (reference sequence). Germline trimming cut 1 base from V and 4 bases from J; bases unmatched to any gene: 6. Written as DNA, the CDR3 is TGTGCCAGCAGCTTAGGGCGGACAGGGATTTACGAGCAGTACTTC. This translates into CASSLGRTGIYEQYF.

The chain has TRBV15 and TRBJ2-3; 7 bases match TRBD1. The length of the CDR3 is 13 residues. V dropped 8 bases and J dropped 5; count of bases not matched to a gene: 7. Per the germline V gene, CDR1 is LNHNV and CDR2 is YYDKDF (reference sequence). DNA of the CDR3: TGTGCCACCTCCAGACAGGGAAAAGATACGCAGTATTTT. It codes for CATSRQGKDTQYF.

This clone was seen a few times. The chain recombines TRBV10-2 with TRBJ1-2; possibly TRBD1 for D (6 bases). Germline assignment: CDR1 WSHSY and CDR2 SAAADI. CDR3 size: 13 residues. Trimming shortened V by 10 bases and J by 4 bases, and 16 bases separated the two germline ends. The CDR3 loop reads CATRSIQGYGYTF. CDR3 DNA sequence: TGCGCCACGCGCTCTATACAGGGCTATGGCTACACCTTC.

This chain joins TRBV10-3 and TRBJ1-2, with TRBD1 matching 8 bases. V shed 0 bases and J 1 base; nucleotides not matched to a gene: 7. Germline-derived CDR1 and CDR2 are ENHRY and SYGVKD. The CDR3 runs 17 residues. CDR3 protein: CAISESTGDGRNYGYTF. As DNA, the CDR3 is TGTGCCATCAGTGAGTCGACAGGGGACGGTCGTAACTATGGCTACACCTTC.

V is TRBV7-9 and J is TRBJ2-7, with D perhaps assigned TRBD1 or TRBD2 (5 bases each). Germline V lookup: CDR1 SEHNR, CDR2 FQNEAQ (reference sequence). V lost 0 bases and J 2 bases, leaving 17 bases between the germline ends. The CDR3 runs 17 residues. In DNA, the CDR3 is TGTGCCAGCAGCTTAGCGGCAGGGACCCGCTTAACCTACGAGCAGTACTTC. Its translation: CASSLAAGTRLTYEQYF.

This clone was counted between two and nine times. The V gene is TRBV7-2, the J gene TRBJ2-7; D unclear. The germline V and J ends were trimmed by 5 bases and 5 bases, with 19 bases remaining between them. This CDR3 contains 15 residues. The germline V gene has CDR1 SGHTA and CDR2 FQGNSA. CDR3 sequence (DNA): TGTGCCAGCAGCCCCAAGGACCCGTCACCCCACGAGCAGTACTTC. This translates into CASSPKDPSPHEQYF.

The chain couples TRBV2 to TRBJ1-2; TRBD1 is a possible D gene (6 bases). CDR1 is SNHLY and CDR2 is FYNNEI in the germline V gene. V was clipped by 7 bases and J by 4 bases, with 22 bases between them. CDR3 length equals 16 residues. The DNA of the CDR3 is TGTGCCAGCAATGTGGGGGCGACAGGATTGACCTATGGCTACACCTTC. This gives the protein CASNVGATGLTYGYTF.

This CDR3 is CASSIWGTGGPGELFF. In DNA, the CDR3 is TGTGCCAGTAGTATCTGGGGGACAGGGGGCCCCGGGGAGCTGTTTTTT. The V gene is TRBV19, the J gene TRBJ2-2, with TRBD1 identical over 12 bases. From germline, CDR1 is LNHDA and CDR2 SQIVND (reference sequence). The CDR3 loop spans 16 amino acids. V lost 3 bases to trimming and J lost 6 bases; unmatched junction nucleotides: 5.

This chain joins TRBV11-3 and TRBJ2-5; 7 bases fit TRBD2. Per germline, CDR1 SGHNT and CDR2 YENEEA. CDR3 size: 15 residues. The trim removed 0 bases at V and 5 bases at J, leaving 6 bases unmatched. In DNA, the CDR3 is TGTGCCAGCAGCTTAGAGCGGGGGTTCGAGGAGACCCAGTACTTC. It translates to CASSLERGFEETQYF.

The chain carries TRBV10-3 and TRBJ2-7; 10 bases agree with TRBD2. The CDR3 runs 16 residues. Trimming at V came to 3 bases and at J to 2 bases, leaving 7 bases not matched to a gene. Germline V gene data show CDR1 as ENHRY and CDR2 as SYGVKD. The CDR3 nucleotides read TGTGCCATCAGTGATGGGCGGAGCGGGGGGGCCTACGAGCAGTACTTC. It codes for CAISDGRSGGAYEQYF.

The DNA of the CDR3 is TGTGCCAGCAGCTTAGGGCGGAAGGTGGCGGGAGTCTCCTACAATGAGCAGTTCTTC. Translation gives CASSLGRKVAGVSYNEQFF. The J gene is TRBJ2-1, the V gene TRBV11-2, with 7 bases lining up with TRBD2. Unmatched junction bases numbered 12, after V lost 1 base and J lost 0 bases. This CDR3 spans 19 amino acids. Germline-derived CDR1 and CDR2 are SGHAT and FQNNGV.

This clone was recorded a few times. The gene calls are TRBV11-2 and TRBJ2-4; D unresolved. Trimming removed 1 base at V and 1 base at J, with 11 bases between. The CDR3 length is 16 residues. Germline CDR1 and CDR2: SGHAT and FQNNGV. The CDR3 reads CASSLVDGRAKNIQYF. The CDR3 region has the DNA TGTGCCAGCAGCTTAGTGGATGGCCGGGCCAAAAACATTCAGTACTTC.

The rearrangement joins TRBV6-6 to TRBJ2-7; 8 bases fit TRBD1. The V segment lost 6 bases and the J segment 5 bases; nucleotides outside the gene matches: 6. The CDR3 contains 13 residues. Germline-derived CDR1 and CDR2 are MNHNY and SVGAGI (reference sequence). CDR3 sequence reads: CASSRTGSHEQYF. CDR3 DNA: TGTGCCAGCAGCCGGACAGGGTCCCACGAGCAGTACTTC.

V usage is TRBV2 and J usage is TRBJ2-3, with a possible D match to TRBD2 (6 bases). The CDR3 runs to 15 residues. The germline CDR1 and CDR2 sequences are SNHLY and FYNNEI. V lost 6 bases, J lost 2 bases, and 15 bases lay in between. The chain's CDR3 is CASRAGGVLTDTQYF. CDR3 nucleotides: TGTGCCAGCAGAGCGGGCGGAGTACTCACAGATACGCAGTATTTT. The variable domain in full, completed from reference TRBV2 and TRBJ2-3, reads EPEVTQTPSHQVTQMGQEVILRCVPISNHLYFYWYRQILGQKVEFLVSFYNNEISEKSEIFDDQFSVERPDGSNFTLKIRSTKLEDSAMYFCASRAGGVLTDTQYFGPGTRLTVL.

CDR3 in DNA: TGTGCCTGGAGAGAAGGACAGGGAGGGTCTGGCTACACCTTC. Protein sequence: CAWREGQGGSGYTF. The genes are TRBV30 and TRBJ1-2; TRBD1 matches at 8 bases. In germline, CDR1 is GTSNPN, CDR2 SVGIG (reference sequence). This CDR3 region has 14 residues. V lost 3 bases, J lost 7 bases, and 10 bases stayed unmatched.

The chain is built from TRBV6-5 and TRBJ1-2; TRBD1 aligns across 8 bases. The J segment lost 2 bases and the V segment lost 2 bases, leaving 4 bases of the junction unmatched. In germline, CDR1 is MNHEY, CDR2 SVGAGI. CDR3 length equals 15 residues. The CDR3 is CASSYIRQGNYGYTF. CDR3 in DNA: TGTGCCAGCAGTTACATTAGACAGGGGAACTATGGCTACACCTTC.

The chain has TRBV18 and TRBJ1-2; D remains ambiguous. Germline lookup yields CDR1 KGHSH and CDR2 LQKENI. This CDR3 region has 14 residues. Trimming stripped 5 bases from V and 1 base from J, with 11 bases between. The chain's CDR3 is CASSVSRDNYGYTF. Written as DNA, the CDR3 is TGTGCCAGCTCAGTTAGTAGGGATAACTATGGCTACACCTTC. The full variable domain, in which reference TRBV18 and TRBJ1-2 provide the parts outside the CDR3, is NAGVMQNPRHLVRRRGQEARLRCSPMKGHSHVYWYRQLPEEGLKFMVYLQKENIIDESGMPKERFSAEFPKEGPSILRIQQVVRGDSAAYFCASSVSRDNYGYTFGSGTRLTVV.

The genes are TRBV30 and TRBJ2-7; no reliable D call. The length of the CDR3 is 13 residues. The germline CDR1 and CDR2 sequences are GTSNPN and SVGIG (reference sequence). The V and J ends lost 0 bases and 3 bases respectively, with 9 bases between them. The CDR3 coding sequence is TGTGCCTGGAGTGTATCTGGGAACTACGAGCAGTACTTC. This sequence encodes CAWSVSGNYEQYF.

V is TRBV28 and J is TRBJ1-6; D unresolved. The V end lost 3 bases, the J end lost 4 bases, and 10 bases lay between the germline ends. This CDR3 is built from 15 residues. Germline V gene sequence: CDR1 MDHEN, CDR2 SYDVKM. The CDR3 is CASSFSGLYNSPLHF. The CDR3 DNA sequence: TGTGCCAGCAGTTTCTCAGGACTTTATAATTCACCCCTCCACTTT.

The chain has TRBV9 and TRBJ2-2; 7 nucleotides agree with TRBD2. The CDR3 runs to 16 residues. Germline V gene sequence: CDR1 SGDLS, CDR2 YYNGEE. V trimming: 1 base; J trimming: 6 bases; junction bases outside the gene matches: 9. The CDR3, as DNA: TGTGCCAGCAGCGTAAGGAGCGGGGTGGAGGCCGGGGAGCTGTTTTTT. It specifies CASSVRSGVEAGELFF.

This clone was detected only a few times. The V and J genes are TRBV20-1 and TRBJ1-2; D gene unclear. Germline V gene sequence: CDR1 DFQATT, CDR2 SNEGSKA (reference sequence). The CDR3 spans 11 residues. Trimming stripped 6 bases from V and 7 bases from J, with 12 bases between. The CDR3 protein is CSANAQPGYTF. As DNA, the CDR3 is TGCAGTGCAAACGCGCAGCCTGGCTACACCTTC.

The chain has TRBV7-8 and TRBJ1-5; 10 bases line up with TRBD1. V dropped 8 bases and J dropped 3; count of bases not matched to a gene: 7. The CDR3 covers 15 residues. Germline V lookup: CDR1 SGHVS, CDR2 FQNEAQ. DNA for the CDR3: TGTGCCAGCGGAAACGGACAGGGGGTCAATCAGCCCCAGCATTTT. Translated, it gives CASGNGQGVNQPQHF.

This chain links TRBV11-3 with TRBJ2-1; possible D gene TRBD1, 5 bases. The ends were cut back, 2 bases at V and 7 bases at J, with 12 bases in the middle. The CDR3 has 14 residues. CDR1 is SGHNT, CDR2 YENEEA, per germline. The CDR3 DNA reads TGTGCCAGCAGCTTAATTACAGGCACAAATGAGCAGTTCTTC. Translated, it gives CASSLITGTNEQFF.

The V call is TRBV9, the J call TRBJ2-7; tentatively, D is TRBD1 (5 bases). Germline assignment: CDR1 SGDLS and CDR2 YYNGEE. The CDR3 loop spans 14 amino acids. V gave up 0 bases and J gave up 4 bases, with 11 bases separating them. The CDR3 DNA reads as TGTGCCAGCAGCGTAGACCAGGGATCATACGAGCAGTACTTC. Protein product: CASSVDQGSYEQYF.

A note on this clone: Other DNA sequences of this sample code for an identical CDR3. The genes are TRBV7-2 and TRBJ2-1; 10 bases agree with TRBD2. Germline assignment: CDR1 SGHTA and CDR2 FQGNSA. CDR3 size: 16 residues. Unmatched junction bases numbered 10, after V lost 1 base and J lost 10 bases. CDR3 bases: TGTGCCAGCAGCTTAGTATCCAGCGGGGGGGCTCGGGAGCAGTTCTTC. Amino acids: CASSLVSSGGAREQFF.

This clone has just a few counts. This chain connects TRBV10-2 to TRBJ2-3, with D possibly called TRBD1 or TRBD2 (5 bases each). Trimming took off 6 bases at V and 0 bases at J, with 13 bases between the two ends. This CDR3 spans 15 amino acids. Germline CDR1 WSHSY, CDR2 SAAADI. CDR3 sequence reads: CASRSGTASTDTQYF. The CDR3 nucleotides read TGCGCCAGCAGATCCGGGACGGCTAGCACAGATACGCAGTATTTT.

This clone was detected a few times. V is TRBV4-2 and J is TRBJ1-4, with 9 bases that match TRBD1. The CDR3 is 16 residues long. Germline V gene sequence: CDR1 LGHNA, CDR2 YNFKEQ. Losses at the gene ends were 0 bases for V and 5 bases for J; bases not matched to a gene: 4. CDR3 loop: CASSQEGQGRNEKLFF. CDR3 in DNA: TGTGCCAGCAGCCAAGAGGGACAGGGACGAAATGAAAAACTGTTTTTT.

V usage is TRBV30 and J usage is TRBJ2-3; 9 bases fit TRBD2. Germline assignment: CDR1 GTSNPN and CDR2 SVGIG (reference sequence). J gave up 2 bases and V 3 bases, and 6 bases lay outside the gene matches. The CDR3 is 15 amino acids. CDR3 in amino acids: CAWRSLAGITDTQYF. For the CDR3, the DNA is TGTGCCTGGAGAAGCCTAGCGGGGATCACAGATACGCAGTATTTT.